One and the same sample provided the 14 T cell receptor beta chains below, sequenced in a study of beta chain features in type 1 diabetes. The study reverse transcribed the entire isolated RNA, so it sequenced expressed TCRB transcripts. TCRdb keeps only in-frame clones here, not all; method: immunoSEQ multiplex PCR. The sample shows a few hundred thousand clones, around 9.6% of them seen only once. Study conclusions and caveats: Moderate yet significant TCRB CDR3 shortening was seen in Type 1 diabetes patients in all four CD4+ subsets.

For these TCRs, the target antigens are not known. The sample consisted of central memory CD4+ T cells from blood. Every receptor here comes from a young man with type 1 diabetes.

The rearrangement links TRBV7-3 to TRBJ2-7; 8 bases match TRBD2. The CDR3 sequence is 15 residues long. Looked up from germline, CDR1 is SGHTA and CDR2 is FQGTGA. With 2 bases clipped from V and 4 bases from J, the junction kept 7 bases outside the gene matches. This CDR3 is CASSLVSQREYEQYF. In nucleotides, the CDR3 is TGTGCCAGCAGCTTAGTGTCCCAGCGGGAGTACGAGCAGTACTTC.

V is TRBV5-6 and J is TRBJ1-2; no firm D call. Trimming removed 0 bases from V and 3 bases from J, with 15 bases in between. CDR1 and CDR2 (germline): SGHDT, YYEEEE. The CDR3 runs 16 residues. CDR3 protein: CASSLVGVGADYGYTF. CDR3 coding DNA: TGTGCCAGCAGCTTGGTTGGAGTCGGTGCGGACTATGGCTACACCTTC.

Concerning this clone: Only one base separates this from a far larger clonotype, so it likely reflects a read error. This sequence joins TRBV6-6 and TRBJ2-3; D unresolved. Trimming shortened V by 6 bases and J by 0 bases, and 7 bases separated the two germline ends. The CDR3 sequence is 13 residues long. The V gene's germline CDR1 is MNHNY and CDR2 SVGAGI (reference sequence). CDR3 in amino acids: CASSLDSTDTQYF. The CDR3 nucleotides read TGTGCCAGCAGCTTAGACAGCACAGATACGCAGTATTTT.

This clone appeared a few times. V and J are TRBV7-2 and TRBJ2-5, with 9 bases lining up with TRBD2. CDR1 and CDR2 from the germline V gene are SGHTA and FQGNSA. The CDR3 runs to 16 residues. J gave up 2 bases and V 1 base, and 5 bases lay outside the gene matches. CDR3 nucleotides: TGTGCCAGCAGCTTAGTCGTAGCGGGAGCGCAAGAGACCCAGTACTTC. Residues: CASSLVVAGAQETQYF.

This clone was recorded a few times. The chain has TRBV27 and TRBJ2-1; D is unresolved. The CDR3 is made up of 14 amino acids. CDR1 MNHEY and CDR2 SMNVEV come from the germline V gene (reference sequence). V was trimmed by 5 bases and J by 6 bases, leaving 14 bases between them. CDR3 in amino acids: CASSRRTGGNEQFF. DNA for the CDR3: TGTGCCAGCAGTCGACGGACGGGCGGCAATGAGCAGTTCTTC.

In this sample, this clone turned up many times. CDR3 sequence: CASRENQGNQPQHF. The CDR3 DNA sequence: TGTGCCAGCAGGGAGAACCAAGGGAATCAGCCCCAGCATTTT. V and J are TRBV2 and TRBJ1-5, with D hard to call. In germline, CDR1 is SNHLY, CDR2 FYNNEI. Between the trimmed V and J ends, which lost 6 bases and 4 bases, there was a span of 13 bases. This CDR3 has 14 amino acids.

This clone showed up just a few times. The CDR3 region is CASSFGTGGDGYTF. The CDR3, as DNA: TGTGCCAGCAGCTTTGGGACAGGGGGTGATGGCTACACCTTC. This chain uses TRBV7-3 with TRBJ1-2; 11 nucleotides align to TRBD1. Germline V gives CDR1 SGHTA, CDR2 FQGTGA. The CDR3 contains 14 residues. Trimming cost V 3 bases and J 6 bases; bases outside gene matches: 3.

The V and J genes are TRBV28 and TRBJ2-7; 7 bases fit TRBD2. CDR3 length: 11 residues. Trimming removed 8 bases from V and 3 bases from J; junction bases left unmatched: 1. Germline CDR1 and CDR2: MDHEN and SYDVKM. The CDR3 nucleotides are TGTGCCAGCGCTAGCGGCTACGAGCAGTACTTC. It translates to CASASGYEQYF.

V usage is TRBV25-1 and J usage is TRBJ2-7; D gene ambiguous. Trimming removed 5 bases from V and 2 bases from J, with 13 bases in between. The CDR3 is made up of 14 amino acids. CDR1 and CDR2 from the germline V gene are MGHDK and SYGVNS. Here the CDR3 reads CASSSPLLAYEQYF. Here the CDR3 DNA reads TGTGCCAGCAGTTCCCCACTCTTGGCCTACGAGCAGTACTTC.

This rearrangement joins TRBV7-9 to TRBJ2-7; D uncertain. Trimming left V 5 bases short and J 5 bases short, with 13 bases between. This CDR3 region has 13 residues. CDR1 is SEHNR and CDR2 is FQNEAQ in the germline V gene (reference sequence). This chain's CDR3 is CASSPQFGDEQYF. CDR3 DNA: TGTGCCAGCAGCCCCCAATTTGGCGACGAGCAGTACTTC.

This clone has more than one count but fewer than ten. J is TRBJ1-2 and V is TRBV29-1, with 9 bases fitting TRBD1. The length of the CDR3 is 14 residues. The trim removed 0 bases at V and 8 bases at J, leaving 7 bases unmatched. Germline V gene sequence: CDR1 SQVTM, CDR2 ANQGSEA. The CDR3 loop is CSVEDRRTGEGYTF. The CDR3 DNA follows: TGCAGCGTTGAAGATCGGCGGACAGGGGAAGGCTACACCTTC.

This clone turned up a few times. The CDR3 here is CASTLQGGNTEAFF. The CDR3 DNA reads as TGTGCCAGCACCTTACAGGGGGGGAACACTGAAGCTTTCTTT. This rearrangement joins TRBV6-1 to TRBJ1-1; 8 bases are a match to TRBD1. From germline, CDR1 is MNHNS and CDR2 SASEGT. CDR3 size: 14 residues. J was trimmed by 1 base and V by 7 bases; bases with no gene match: 5.

In its sample, this clone was seen a few times. The chain uses TRBV4-2 and TRBJ2-2; the D gene is possibly TRBD1 (5 bases). The germline gives CDR1 LGHNA, CDR2 YNFKEQ. The CDR3 spans 15 residues. V was shortened by 1 base and J by 2 bases, with 8 bases between the two germline ends. This CDR3 reads CASSQAQGNTGELFF. CDR3 nucleotide sequence: TGTGCCAGCAGCCAAGCCCAGGGAAACACCGGGGAGCTGTTTTTT.

The gene calls are TRBV20-1 and TRBJ2-7; D ambiguous. Germline assignment: CDR1 DFQATT and CDR2 SNEGSKA (reference sequence). This CDR3 is built from 10 residues. Trimming cost V 8 bases and J 6 bases, with 11 bases left between them. The CDR3 sequence is CSPGGSEQYF. In DNA form, the CDR3 reads TGCAGTCCCGGTGGTTCCGAGCAGTACTTC.